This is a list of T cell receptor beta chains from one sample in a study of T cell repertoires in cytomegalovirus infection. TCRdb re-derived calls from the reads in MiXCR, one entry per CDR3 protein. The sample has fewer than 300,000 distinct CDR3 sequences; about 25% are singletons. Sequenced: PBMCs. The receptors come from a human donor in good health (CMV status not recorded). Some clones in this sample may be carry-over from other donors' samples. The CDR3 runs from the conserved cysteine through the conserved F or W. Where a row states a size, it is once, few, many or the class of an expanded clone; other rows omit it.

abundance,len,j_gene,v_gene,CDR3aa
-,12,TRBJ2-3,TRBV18,CASSHTPDTQYF
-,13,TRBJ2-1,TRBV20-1,CSAQTSSYNEQFF
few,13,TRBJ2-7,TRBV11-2,CASTLPHKDEQYF
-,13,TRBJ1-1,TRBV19,CASTGPVKTEAFF
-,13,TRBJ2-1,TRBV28,CASSTPQIEVQFF
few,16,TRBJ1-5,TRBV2,CASSDLGLENNQPQHF
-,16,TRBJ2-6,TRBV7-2,CASSLGGTSGANVLTF
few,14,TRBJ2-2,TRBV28,CASLQGGNTGELFF
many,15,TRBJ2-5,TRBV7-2,CASSLDSLLLETQYF
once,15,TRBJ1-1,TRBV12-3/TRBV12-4,CASSTGQGLDTEAFF
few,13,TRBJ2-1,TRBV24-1,CATGQGNYNEQFF
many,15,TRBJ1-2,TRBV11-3,CASSLECVGDYGYTF
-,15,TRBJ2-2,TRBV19,CASSMVQGAIGELFF
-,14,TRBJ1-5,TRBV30,CAWTNQGLDQPQHF
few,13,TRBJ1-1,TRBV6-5,CASRLVTGSEAFF
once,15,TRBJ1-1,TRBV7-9,CASSGPTAMNTEAFF
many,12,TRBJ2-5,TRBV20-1,CSARPSAETQYF
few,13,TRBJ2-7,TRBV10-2,CASSAGTEYEQYF
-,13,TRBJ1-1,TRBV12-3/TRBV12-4,CASRQTPGTEAFF
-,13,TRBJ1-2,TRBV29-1,CSAGTGDGGGYTF
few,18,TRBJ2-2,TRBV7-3,CASSLRAQVSMNTGELFF
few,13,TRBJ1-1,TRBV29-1,CSVTQTMNTEAFF
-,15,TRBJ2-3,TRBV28,CASRDSGQSTDTQYF
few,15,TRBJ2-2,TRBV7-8,CASSSDRVYTGELFF
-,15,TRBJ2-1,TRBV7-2,CASSLIEWNPGEQFF
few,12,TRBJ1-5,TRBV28,CAGGGGLQPQHF
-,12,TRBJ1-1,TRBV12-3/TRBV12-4,CASSWSSTEAFF
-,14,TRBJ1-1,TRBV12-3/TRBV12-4,CASSFGVGYTEAFF
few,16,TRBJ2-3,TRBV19,CASSIGRGSWGDTQYF
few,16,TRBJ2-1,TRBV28,CASSLFRGDYYNEQFF
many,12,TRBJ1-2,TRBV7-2,CASSSIFGGYTF
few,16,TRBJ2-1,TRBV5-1,CASSLQNRALRSEQFF
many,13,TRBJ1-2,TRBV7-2,CASSLERGFGYTF
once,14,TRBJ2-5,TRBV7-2,CACSPGQGGETQYF
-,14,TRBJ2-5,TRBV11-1,CASTPQTGQETQYF
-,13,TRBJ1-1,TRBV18,CASSQGQATEAFF
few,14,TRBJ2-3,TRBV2,CASSGPISTDTQYF
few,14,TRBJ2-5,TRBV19,CASSIRGTEETQYF
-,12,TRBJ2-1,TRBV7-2,CASSLFEREQFF
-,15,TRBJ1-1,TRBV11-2,CASSRQQGLNGEAFF
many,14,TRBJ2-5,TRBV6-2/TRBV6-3,CASRGLAAGETQYF
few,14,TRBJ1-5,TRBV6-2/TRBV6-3,CASRETGTNQPQHF
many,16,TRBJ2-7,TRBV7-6,CASSTGLAGYSYEQYF